This T cell receptor beta chain is drawn from a study of cytomegalovirus exposure and HLA in healthy donors. A few counts support this clone. Germline CDR1 reads MNHEY; CDR2 reads SVGAGI. This CDR3 comprises 13 residues. Trimming pared 2 bases from V and 7 bases from J, leaving 8 bases between. The PCR employed 60 Vbeta primers together with 13 Jbeta primers. The method was immunoSEQ multiplex PCR; TCRdb's version includes in-frame clones alone and lacks a portion of them. Of 150,000 to 200,000 clones in the sample, approximately 70% were seen once. This chain joins TRBV6-5 and TRBJ1-4, with D uncertain. The source of this sequence is a woman aged 40 to 55 in good health and CMV-seropositive. The sequenced material came from PBMCs. This chain's CDR3 is CASSYQATEKLFF. CDR3 in DNA: TGTGCCAGCAGTTACCAGGCGACTGAAAAACTGTTTTTT.